Described below is a single T cell receptor beta chain sequence and its context. Authors' analysis steps: Reference gene primer amplification gave estimated nucleated cell counts. Some clones are missing from TCRdb's copy, which holds only in-frame ones; the method was immunoSEQ multiplex PCR. D and trimming come from the DNA, and the V and J calls and clone size come from that table. The table includes about 370,000 clones, roughly 90% detected once. The data were taken from a study of blood T cell repertoires in COVID-19. About the study: Donors in the United States, Italy and Spain gave samples during acute or convalescent COVID-19. The analysed material was cDNA or gDNA that came from T cells, B-cell-depleted T cells, or PBMCs.

Germline V gene data show CDR1 as MNHEY and CDR2 as SVGAGI. The CDR3 extends over 16 amino acids. Trimming took 2 bases from V and 0 from J; bases not matched to a gene: 5. Seattle patients were enrolled while actively infected and followed longitudinally. The sequenced material came from peripheral blood. The chain combines TRBV6-5 with TRBJ2-3; 7 nucleotides agree with TRBD1. The sequence came from a young woman with COVID-19, enrolled during active disease. CDR3 amino acids: CASSYGTDYSTDTQYF. CDR3 DNA: TGTGCCAGCAGTTACGGGACAGATTATAGCACAGATACGCAGTATTTT.